These 18 T cell receptor beta chains were all obtained from the same sample, sequenced in a study of PD-1 blockade in classical Hodgkin lymphoma. Every one of the patients relapsed after autologous stem cell transplantation (brentuximab vedotin exposure was variable). Produced via immunoSEQ multiplex PCR; TCRdb's table is partial and in-frame only. This table holds 89,000 or so clones, roughly 91% found once. This material consisted of peripheral blood mononuclear cells (PBMCs), taken before the second cycle of nivolumab. The receptors shown here come from a human donor with classical Hodgkin lymphoma.

This chain connects TRBV10-2 to TRBJ1-1; possibly TRBD1 for D (5 bases). Trimming removed 6 bases from V and 1 base from J, with 6 bases in between. Germline assignment: CDR1 WSHSY and CDR2 SAAADI. CDR3 length: 12 residues. The CDR3: CASSRENTEAFF. The DNA for the CDR3 is TGCGCCAGCAGCAGGGAGAACACTGAAGCTTTCTTT.

This clone was seen once. The CDR3 nucleotides are TGTGCCAGCAGGATACAGGGGCCTGTTTCTATTGGCTACACCTTC. Amino acids: CASRIQGPVSIGYTF. The J gene is TRBJ1-2, the V gene TRBV27, with 7 bases lining up with TRBD1. Germline CDR1 reads MNHEY; CDR2 reads SMNVEV (reference sequence). With 6 bases clipped from V and 7 bases from J, the junction kept 14 bases outside the gene matches. The CDR3 contains 15 residues.

The count of this clone is one. The sample holds other DNA sequences that translate to the same CDR3. Here the CDR3 DNA reads TGCAGCGTTGTTTTAGGGATGAACACTGAAGCTTTCTTT. It yields the protein CSVVLGMNTEAFF. V gene TRBV29-1 combines with J gene TRBJ1-1; D is undetermined. The germline gives CDR1 SQVTM, CDR2 ANQGSEA. V was clipped by 4 bases and J by 0 bases, with 9 bases between them. This CDR3 comprises 13 residues.

This clone has only one observation. V is TRBV10-3 and J is TRBJ1-3, with 7 positions matching TRBD1. V was pared by 4 bases and J by 0 bases, with 3 bases of the junction left unmatched. Germline CDR1 is ENHRY and CDR2 is SYGVKD. The CDR3 is made up of 15 amino acids. The CDR3 sequence is CAISAGTDSGNTIYF. The CDR3 DNA sequence: TGTGCCATCAGTGCGGGGACAGACTCTGGAAACACCATATATTTT.

The J gene is TRBJ2-1, the V gene TRBV7-9; D unclear. CDR3 size: 10 residues. V was pared by 4 bases and J by 6 bases, with 1 base between. Germline CDR1 SEHNR, CDR2 FQNEAQ (reference sequence). CDR3 nucleotides: TGTGCCAGCAGCTCCAATGAGCAGTTCTTC. Translated, it gives CASSSNEQFF.

The rearrangement joins TRBV9 to TRBJ2-2; tentative D call: TRBD1 (6 bases). Trimming cost V 3 bases and J 3 bases, with 15 bases left between them. There are 16 residues in the CDR3. From germline, CDR1 is SGDLS and CDR2 YYNGEE. CDR3 loop: CASSASRGGDTGELFF. CDR3 nucleotide sequence: TGTGCCAGCAGCGCCTCCAGGGGTGGCGACACCGGGGAGCTGTTTTTT.

The chain carries TRBV11-3 and TRBJ1-3; no firm D call. Looked up from germline, CDR1 is SGHNT and CDR2 is YENEEA. V shed 5 bases and J shed 3 bases, with 5 bases lying between them. The CDR3 is made up of 12 amino acids. The CDR3 region has the DNA TGTGCCAGCAGCGGAATTGGAAACACCATATATTTT. Its translation is CASSGIGNTIYF. Drawing the rest from reference TRBV11-3 and TRBJ1-3, the complete variable domain is EAGVVQSPRYKIIEKKQPVAFWCNPISGHNTLYWYLQNLGQGPELLIRYENEEAVDDSQLPKDRFSAERLKGVDSTLKIQPAELGDSAVYLCASSGIGNTIYFGEGSWLTVV.

The genes are TRBV6-4 and TRBJ2-1, with TRBD2 matching over 9 bases. Unmatched junction bases numbered 6, after V lost 5 bases and J lost 7 bases. This CDR3 has 14 amino acids. Germline loops: CDR1 MRHNA, CDR2 SNTAGT. This CDR3 reads CASSTSGLANEQFF. The CDR3 region has the DNA TGTGCCAGCAGTACATCGGGACTAGCAAATGAGCAGTTCTTC.

The genes are TRBV19 and TRBJ1-5, with a tentative D call TRBD1 (5 bases). V gave up 4 bases and J gave up 4 bases, with 23 bases separating them. Germline lookup yields CDR1 LNHDA and CDR2 SQIVND (reference sequence). The CDR3 runs 18 residues. The DNA of the CDR3 is TGTGCCAGTAGTAGGCCCCAGGGAGGGGAGAGGGAAAATCAGCCCCAGCATTTT. Its protein is CASSRPQGGERENQPQHF.

V and J are TRBV5-6 and TRBJ1-5, with D uncertain. V lost 1 base, J lost 6 bases, and 14 bases lay in between. The CDR3 covers 15 residues. Germline V gene sequence: CDR1 SGHDT, CDR2 YYEEEE. The CDR3 is CASSLSLQGSQPQHF. The CDR3 region has the DNA TGTGCCAGCAGCTTGTCCCTCCAAGGGTCTCAGCCCCAGCATTTT.

The chain links TRBV11-2 to TRBJ2-7, with 7 bases fitting TRBD1. From germline, CDR1 is SGHAT and CDR2 FQNNGV. There are 15 residues in the CDR3. V gave up 3 bases and J gave up 3 bases; unmatched junction bases: 8. In nucleotides, the CDR3 is TGTGCCAGCAGCTTTGTCAAGGGACAGATCTACGAGCAGTACTTC. The encoded protein is CASSFVKGQIYEQYF.

The V and J genes are TRBV6-1 and TRBJ2-2; D uncertain. The CDR3 contains 15 residues. V was shortened by 2 bases and J by 1 base, with 8 bases between the two germline ends. Germline CDR1 reads MNHNS; CDR2 reads SASEGT. This CDR3 reads CASSESPVNTGELFF. The CDR3 nucleotides are TGTGCCAGCAGTGAATCACCCGTGAACACCGGGGAGCTGTTTTTT.

This clone was counted a single time. For the CDR3, the DNA is TGCGCCAGCAGCTTAGACAGTGGAGAAAAACTGTTTTTT. Protein sequence: CASSLDSGEKLFF. The chain joins TRBV5-1 to TRBJ1-4; the D gene is possibly TRBD1 (5 bases). The CDR3 is 13 amino acids. Germline V CDR1 and CDR2: SGHRS, YFSETQ. V was clipped by 2 bases and J by 8 bases, with 10 bases between them.

The chain links TRBV2 to TRBJ1-1; D remains unclear. CDR3 size: 14 residues. The V and J ends lost 6 bases and 8 bases respectively, with 19 bases between them. CDR1 is SNHLY, CDR2 FYNNEI, per germline. DNA of the CDR3: TGTGCCAGCAGAATAGACCCCGGAAAGGTCGAAGCTTTCTTT. Translating it yields CASRIDPGKVEAFF. Full variable domain (missing parts from reference TRBV2 and TRBJ1-1): EPEVTQTPSHQVTQMGQEVILRCVPISNHLYFYWYRQILGQKVEFLVSFYNNEISEKSEIFDDQFSVERPDGSNFTLKIRSTKLEDSAMYFCASRIDPGKVEAFFGQGTRLTVV.

This clone was seen once. The gene calls are TRBV27 and TRBJ2-3; D is uncertain. The CDR3 contains 13 residues. Deletions cut 3 bases from V and 2 bases from J, with 6 bases between. Germline V gene data show CDR1 as MNHEY and CDR2 as SMNVEV (reference sequence). CDR3: CASSFSSTDTQYF. DNA of the CDR3: TGTGCCAGCAGTTTCTCCTCCACAGATACGCAGTATTTT.

On this clone itself: Other DNA sequences in the same sample also yield this CDR3. The chain carries TRBV30 and TRBJ2-1; the D is unclear. Germline CDR1 is GTSNPN and CDR2 is SVGIG (reference sequence). The CDR3 has 12 residues. V was cut by 0 bases and J by 7 bases, with 7 bases left in between. The CDR3 here is CAWSVGSNEQFF. DNA for the CDR3: TGTGCCTGGAGTGTGGGATCAAATGAGCAGTTCTTC.

This chain joins TRBV5-4 and TRBJ1-6; D is possibly TRBD1 (5 bases). The CDR3 spans 13 residues. Per germline, CDR1 SGHNT and CDR2 YYREEE (reference sequence). V was trimmed by 0 bases and J by 10 bases, leaving 8 bases between them. In DNA form, the CDR3 reads TGTGCCAGCAGCTTGGCGACAGCCTCACCCCTCCACTTT. Its translation is CASSLATASPLHF.

The gene calls are TRBV4-2 and TRBJ1-3; 7 bases are shared with TRBD1. The ends lost 0 bases at V and 0 bases at J; junction bases unmatched: 5. The CDR3 sequence is 17 residues long. Germline loops: CDR1 LGHNA, CDR2 YNFKEQ. The CDR3 coding sequence is TGTGCCAGCAGCCAAGATGAGACAGGGATCTCTGGAAACACCATATATTTT. It specifies CASSQDETGISGNTIYF.